This TCR beta chain was retrieved from a study of post-analysis software for immune sequencing data. From germline, CDR1 is SGHAT and CDR2 FQNNGV. V lost 8 bases and J 2 bases, leaving 17 bases between the germline ends. This CDR3 has 15 amino acids. Carried by the TCR beta cDNA libraries were unique molecular identifiers. TCRdb ran MiXCR on the PCR reads and lists one entry per CDR3 protein. This sample has fewer than 850,000 distinct CDR3 sequences, with about 43% found just once. Whole-study results and caveats: There was significantly lower normalized Chao1 diversity in multiple sclerosis patients than in controls. The five TRBV segments detected at higher frequency in patients than in controls included TRBV5-6, TRBV5-1 and TRBV20-1.

This clonotype was seen once. Its specificity is unknown. Sequenced: blood. The TCR originated in a girl aged 10 to 17 with multiple sclerosis. V and J are TRBV11-2 and TRBJ2-3; unclear D gene. CDR3 region: CASRQRHHSTDTQYF. CDR3 coding DNA: TGTGCCAGCCGGCAACGGCATCACTCCACAGATACGCAGTATTTT. Full variable domain (rest looked up from reference TRBV11-2 and TRBJ2-3): EAGVAQSPRYKIIEKRQSVAFWCNPISGHATLYWYQQILGQGPKLLIQFQNNGVVDDSQLPKDRFSAERLKGVDSTLKIQPAKLEDSAVYLCASRQRHHSTDTQYFGPGTRLTVL.